The clone carrying this TCR beta chain was counted at least ten times. The record originates from a study of patients and donors after allogeneic stem cell transplantation. V was pared by 10 bases and J by 7 bases, with 17 bases between. Germline CDR1 reads ENHRY; CDR2 reads SYGVKD. CDR3 length: 13 amino acids. TCRdb called the RT-PCR reads again in MiXCR, with one record for every CDR3 protein. Found here are about a million distinct CDR3 sequences, under 20% of them singletons; the top ten hold roughly 6%. The sequencing input was blood, either unsorted or a sorted T cell fraction (not recorded which). The chain uses TRBV10-3 and TRBJ2-1; perhaps TRBD2 as D (5 bases). The receptor was derived from a human donor who was either an allogeneic HSCT recipient or a stem cell or donor lymphocyte infusion donor (not recorded which). It is not recorded whose cells these are; they may come from a transplant donor. The DNA of the CDR3 is TGTGCCACCATGGACTCGATGGGTAATGAGCAGTTCTTC. It specifies CATMDSMGNEQFF.